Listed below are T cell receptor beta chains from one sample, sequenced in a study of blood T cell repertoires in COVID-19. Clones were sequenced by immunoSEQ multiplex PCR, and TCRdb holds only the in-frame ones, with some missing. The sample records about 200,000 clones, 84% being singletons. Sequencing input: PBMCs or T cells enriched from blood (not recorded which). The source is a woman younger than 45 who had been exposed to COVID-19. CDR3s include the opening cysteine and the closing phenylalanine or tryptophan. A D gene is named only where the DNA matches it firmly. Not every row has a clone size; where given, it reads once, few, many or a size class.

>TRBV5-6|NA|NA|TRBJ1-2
CASSLPGYPLYGYTF
TGTGCCAGCAGCTTGCCGGGGTATCCCCTCTATGGCTACACCTTC
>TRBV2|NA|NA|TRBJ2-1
CASSGGGGSRYNEQFF
TGTGCCAGCAGTGGCGGAGGGGGCAGTCGGTACAATGAGCAGTTCTTC
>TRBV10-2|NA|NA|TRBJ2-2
CASSHPGSSERSGTGELFF
TGCGCCAGCAGTCACCCGGGGTCTAGCGAACGATCGGGGACCGGGGAGCTGTTTTTT
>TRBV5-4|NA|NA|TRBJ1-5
CASSLQGLNQPQHF
TGTGCCAGCAGCTTGCAGGGCTTGAATCAGCCCCAGCATTTT
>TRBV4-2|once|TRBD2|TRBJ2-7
CASSQELAGGGSSYEQYF
TGTGCCAGCAGCCAAGAACTAGCGGGGGGCGGGAGCTCCTACGAGCAGTACTTC
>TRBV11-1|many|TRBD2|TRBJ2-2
CASSRLAGDTGELFF
TGTGCCAGCAGCCGACTAGCGGGGGACACCGGGGAGCTGTTTTTT
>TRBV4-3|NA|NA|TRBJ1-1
CASSPFPRTKNTEAFF
TGCGCCAGCAGCCCCTTCCCCAGGACAAAGAACACTGAAGCTTTCTTT
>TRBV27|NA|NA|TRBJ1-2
CAIKTYYGYTF
TGTGCCATTAAGACATACTATGGCTACACCTTC
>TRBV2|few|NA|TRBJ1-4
CASSGTTARNEKLFF
TGTGCCAGCAGTGGAACGACAGCACGTAATGAAAAACTGTTTTTT
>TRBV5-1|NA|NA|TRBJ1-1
CASSLGAGANANTEAFF
TGCGCCAGCAGCTTGGGGGCGGGAGCAAACGCGAACACTGAAGCTTTCTTT
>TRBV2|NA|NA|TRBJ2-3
CASSEIGATQYF
TGTGCCAGCAGTGAAATAGGGGCTACGCAGTATTTT
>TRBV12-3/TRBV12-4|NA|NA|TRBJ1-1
CASSLSPGAEAFF
TGTGCCAGCAGTCTCTCCCCGGGGGCTGAAGCTTTCTTT
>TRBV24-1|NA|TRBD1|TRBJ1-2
CATSDSDRAYGYTF
TGTGCCACCAGTGACTCGGACAGGGCCTATGGCTACACCTTC
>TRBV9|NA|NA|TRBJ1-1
CASSVEAGNTEAFF
TGTGCCAGCAGCGTAGAGGCAGGTAACACTGAAGCTTTCTTT
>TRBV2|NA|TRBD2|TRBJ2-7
CASSAPLASEGLEQYF
TGTGCCAGCAGTGCGCCACTAGCGAGCGAGGGGCTCGAGCAGTACTTC
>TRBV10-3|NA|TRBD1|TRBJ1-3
CAIRGTGSSGNTIYF
TGTGCCATCAGGGGGACAGGGTCTTCTGGAAACACCATATATTTT
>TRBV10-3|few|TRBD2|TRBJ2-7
CAISVGIGLAGSYEQYF
TGTGCCATCAGTGTCGGGATCGGACTAGCGGGCTCCTACGAGCAGTACTTC
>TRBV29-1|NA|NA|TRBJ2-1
CSVDSGSLYNEQFF
TGCAGCGTTGACTCTGGGAGCCTTTACAATGAGCAGTTCTTC
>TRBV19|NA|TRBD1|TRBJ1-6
CASSSDREVSPLHF
TGTGCCAGTAGTTCCGACAGGGAAGTGTCACCCCTCCACTTT
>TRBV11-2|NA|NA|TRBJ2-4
CASSGPRGIQYF
TGTGCCAGCAGCGGGCCCCGTGGCATTCAGTACTTC
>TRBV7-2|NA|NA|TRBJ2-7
CASSTKTGELYEQYF
TGTGCCAGCAGCACGAAGACAGGAGAGTTGTACGAGCAGTACTTC
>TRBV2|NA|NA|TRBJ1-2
CASQARDNIYGYTF
TGTGCCAGCCAGGCAAGAGACAACATCTATGGCTACACCTTC
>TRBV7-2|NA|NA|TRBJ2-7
CASSSIRSGEQYF
TGTGCCAGCAGCTCCATCCGCTCGGGGGAGCAGTACTTC
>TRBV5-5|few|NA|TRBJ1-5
CASSLADGSQPQHF
TGTGCCAGCAGCTTGGCCGACGGGAGTCAGCCCCAGCATTTT
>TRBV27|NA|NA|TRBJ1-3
CASSLRSGNTIYF
TGTGCCAGCAGTCTGCGGTCTGGAAACACCATATATTTT
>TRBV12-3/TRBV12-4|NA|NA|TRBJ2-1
CASSLVLSNEQFF
TGTGCCAGCAGTTTAGTTTTGAGCAATGAGCAGTTCTTC
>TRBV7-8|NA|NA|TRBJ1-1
CASSLTRDTEAFF
TGTGCCAGCAGCTTAACCAGGGACACTGAAGCTTTCTTT
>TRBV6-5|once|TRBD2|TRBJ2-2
CASSGGFSNTGELFF
TGTGCCAGCAGCGGGGGGTTCAGTAACACCGGGGAGCTGTTTTTT
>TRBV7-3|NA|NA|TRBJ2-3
CASSLFGSSTGTQYF
TGTGCCAGCAGCTTATTCGGATCTAGCACAGGGACGCAGTATTTT